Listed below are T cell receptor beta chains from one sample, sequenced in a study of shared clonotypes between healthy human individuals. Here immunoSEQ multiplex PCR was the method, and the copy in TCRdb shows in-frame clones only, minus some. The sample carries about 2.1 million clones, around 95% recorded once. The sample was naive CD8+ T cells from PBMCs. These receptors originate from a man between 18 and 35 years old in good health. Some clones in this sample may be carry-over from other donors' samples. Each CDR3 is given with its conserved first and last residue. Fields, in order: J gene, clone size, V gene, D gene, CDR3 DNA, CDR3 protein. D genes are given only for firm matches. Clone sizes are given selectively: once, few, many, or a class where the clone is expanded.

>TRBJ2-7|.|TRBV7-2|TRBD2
TGTGCCAGCAGCTTAATGGGAGGGCGGGACGAGCAGTACTTC
CASSLMGGRDEQYF
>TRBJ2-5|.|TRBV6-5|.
TGTGCCAGCACTGGGTGGGGGAAAGAGACCCAGTACTTC
CASTGWGKETQYF
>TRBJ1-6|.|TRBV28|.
TGTGCCAGCACCCCTAGGTCTCGACAGGCCGGGGGGGCCCTCCACTTT
CASTPRSRQAGGALHF
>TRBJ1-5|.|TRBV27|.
TGTGCCAGCAGTTTGTCTGATAGCAATCAGCCCCAGCATTTT
CASSLSDSNQPQHF
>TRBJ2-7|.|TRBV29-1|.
TGCAGCGTTGAAGAACGAGTCCAGGGGCGGACCTCAGGCGAGCAGTACTTC
CSVEERVQGRTSGEQYF
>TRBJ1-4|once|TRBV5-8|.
TGTGCCAGCAGCTTTGGGATTGAAGCTAATGAAAAACTGTTTTTT
CASSFGIEANEKLFF
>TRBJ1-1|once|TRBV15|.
TGTGCCACCAGCCCATTGGGGGCAGCGAACACTGAAGCTTTCTTT
CATSPLGAANTEAFF
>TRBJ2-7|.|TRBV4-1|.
TGCGCCAGCAGCCAAAATCGCTACAACTACGAGCAGTACTTC
CASSQNRYNYEQYF
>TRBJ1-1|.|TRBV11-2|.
TGTGCCAGCAGCTTAATGATGCGGGGTATGAACACTGAAGCTTTCTTT
CASSLMMRGMNTEAFF
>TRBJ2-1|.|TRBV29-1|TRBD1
TGCAGCGTTGCGGACAGGAGCTCCTACAATGAGCAGTTCTTC
CSVADRSSYNEQFF
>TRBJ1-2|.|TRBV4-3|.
TGCGCCAGCAGCCAGAACAGGGCCTATGGCTACACCTTC
CASSQNRAYGYTF
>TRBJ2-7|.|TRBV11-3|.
TGTGCCAAGGATCCCTTAAAATACGAGCAGTACTTC
CAKDPLKYEQYF
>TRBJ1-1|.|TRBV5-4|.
TGTGCCAGCAGCTTGGAAGGAGGTCGTCCTGAAGCTTTCTTT
CASSLEGGRPEAFF
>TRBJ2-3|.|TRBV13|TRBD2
TGTGCCAGCAGCTTAGGCAAGGCTAGCGGGAGGCCTAGCACAGATACGCAGTATTTT
CASSLGKASGRPSTDTQYF
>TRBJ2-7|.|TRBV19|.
TGTGCCAGTAGTGCTGCTGGACTCCTCTCCTACGAGCAGTACTTC
CASSAAGLLSYEQYF
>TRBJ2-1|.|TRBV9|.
TGTGCCAGCAGGGACCGGGACGGGGAGTACAATGAGCAGTTCTTC
CASRDRDGEYNEQFF
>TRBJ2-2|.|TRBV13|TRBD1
TGTGCCAGCAGCAGGGGGACAGGGGGAGGGAACACCGGGGAGCTGTTTTTT
CASSRGTGGGNTGELFF
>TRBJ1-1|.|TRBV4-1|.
TGCGCCAGCAGCCAAGCGGGGGACGTCGCCACTGAAGCTTTCTTT
CASSQAGDVATEAFF
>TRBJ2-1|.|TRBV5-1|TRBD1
TGCGCCAGCAGCGCCAGACAGGGGGCGGATGAGCAGTTCTTC
CASSARQGADEQFF
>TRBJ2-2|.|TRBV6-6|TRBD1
TGTGCCAGCAGTTACGTACCGGGACAGGGGCCCGGGGAGCTGTTTTTT
CASSYVPGQGPGELFF
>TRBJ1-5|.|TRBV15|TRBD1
TGTGCCACCAGCACCGGACAGGGTCGCAATCAGCCCCAGCATTTT
CATSTGQGRNQPQHF
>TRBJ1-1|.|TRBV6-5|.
TGTGCCAGCAGAGATTGGACGGCTCGTGAAGCTTTCTTT
CASRDWTAREAFF
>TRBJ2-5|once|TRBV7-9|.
TGTGCCAGCAGCTTAGCGTGGGGGGAAGAGACCCAGTACTTC
CASSLAWGEETQYF
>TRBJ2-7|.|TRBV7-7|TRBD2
TGTGCCAGCAGCCCGGGACTAGCGGGATTCTACGAGCAGTACTTC
CASSPGLAGFYEQYF
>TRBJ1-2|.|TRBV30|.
TGTGCCTGGAGTGTAGGAGGGGATGGCTACACCTTC
CAWSVGGDGYTF
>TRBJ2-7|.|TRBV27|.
TGTGCCAGCAGTCGGACCCGGGCTTGGGAGCAGTACTTC
CASSRTRAWEQYF
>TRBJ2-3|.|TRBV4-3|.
TGCGCCAGCAGCCAAGGGTCGTGGGGGAGGACAGATACGCAGTATTTT
CASSQGSWGRTDTQYF
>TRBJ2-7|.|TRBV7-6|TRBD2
TGTGCCAGCAGCCTTGGGACTAGCGGGACCTACGAGCAGTACTTC
CASSLGTSGTYEQYF